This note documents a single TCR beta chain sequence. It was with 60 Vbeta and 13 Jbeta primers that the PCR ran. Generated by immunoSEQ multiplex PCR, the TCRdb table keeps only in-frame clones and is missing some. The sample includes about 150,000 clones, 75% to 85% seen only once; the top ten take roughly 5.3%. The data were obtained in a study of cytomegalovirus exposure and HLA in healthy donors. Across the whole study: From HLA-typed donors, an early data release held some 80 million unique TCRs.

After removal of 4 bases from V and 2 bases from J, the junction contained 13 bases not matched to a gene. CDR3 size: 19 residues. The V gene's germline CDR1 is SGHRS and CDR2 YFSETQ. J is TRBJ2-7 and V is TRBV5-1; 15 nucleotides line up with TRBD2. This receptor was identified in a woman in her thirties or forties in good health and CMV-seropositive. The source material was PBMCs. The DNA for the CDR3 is TGCGCCAGCAGCCCCGGACTAGCGGGAGGGCCAGGATCCGCCTACGAGCAGTACTTC. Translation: CASSPGLAGGPGSAYEQYF. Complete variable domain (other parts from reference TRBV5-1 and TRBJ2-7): KAGVTQTPRYLIKTRGQQVTLSCSPISGHRSVSWYQQTPGQGLQFLFEYFSETQRNKGNFPGRFSGRQFSNSRSEMNVSTLELGDSALYLCASSPGLAGGPGSAYEQYFGPGTRLTVT.